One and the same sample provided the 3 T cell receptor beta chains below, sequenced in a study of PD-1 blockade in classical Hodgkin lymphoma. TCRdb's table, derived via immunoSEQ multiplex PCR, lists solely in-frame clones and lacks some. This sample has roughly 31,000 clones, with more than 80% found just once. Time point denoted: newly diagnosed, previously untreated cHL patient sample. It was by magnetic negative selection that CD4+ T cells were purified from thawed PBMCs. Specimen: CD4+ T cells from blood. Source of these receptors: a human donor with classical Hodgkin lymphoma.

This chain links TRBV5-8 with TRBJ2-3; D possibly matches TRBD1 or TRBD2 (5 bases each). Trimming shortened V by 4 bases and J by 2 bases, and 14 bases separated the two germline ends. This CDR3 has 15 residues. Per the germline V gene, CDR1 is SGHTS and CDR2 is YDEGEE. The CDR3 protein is CASSPRRGPTDTQYF. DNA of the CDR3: TGTGCCAGCAGCCCACGCCGGGGCCCCACAGATACGCAGTATTTT.

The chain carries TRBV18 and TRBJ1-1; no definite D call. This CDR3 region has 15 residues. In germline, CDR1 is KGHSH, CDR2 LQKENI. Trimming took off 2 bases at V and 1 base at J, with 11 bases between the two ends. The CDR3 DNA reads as TGTGCCAGCTCACCATTAGGAGCCGAGAACACTGAAGCTTTCTTT. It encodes CASSPLGAENTEAFF.

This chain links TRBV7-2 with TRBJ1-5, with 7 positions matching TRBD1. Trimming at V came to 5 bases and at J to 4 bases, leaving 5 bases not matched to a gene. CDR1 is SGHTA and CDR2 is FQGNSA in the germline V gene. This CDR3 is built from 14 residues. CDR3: CASSGGTDNQPQHF. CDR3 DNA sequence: TGTGCCAGCAGCGGAGGGACAGATAATCAGCCCCAGCATTTT. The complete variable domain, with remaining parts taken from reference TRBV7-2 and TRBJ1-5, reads GAGVSQSPSNKVTEKGKDVELRCDPISGHTALYWYRQSLGQGLEFLIYFQGNSAPDKSGLPSDRFSAERTGGSVSTLTIQRTQQEDSAVYLCASSGGTDNQPQHFGDGTRLSIL.